Shown below are 13 T cell receptor beta chains from a single sample sequenced in a study of blood T cell repertoires in COVID-19. Repertoires were generated with immunoSEQ multiplex PCR, while TCRdb's copy carries only in-frame clones and drops some. The sample holds about 300,000 clones, nearly 90% seen once. The material sequenced was peripheral blood. The receptors shown here come from a woman under 40 with COVID-19, enrolled during active disease.

The rearrangement links TRBV19 to TRBJ2-7, with TRBD2 matching over 7 bases. The ends lost 3 bases at V and 2 bases at J; junction bases unmatched: 4. CDR3 length: 14 amino acids. The germline gives CDR1 LNHDA, CDR2 SQIVND (reference sequence). Here the CDR3 DNA reads TGTGCCAGTAGTATTAGGCGGGGGACCTACGAGCAGTACTTC. It codes for CASSIRRGTYEQYF.

The count of this clone is one. This chain uses TRBV2 with TRBJ2-1; 8 bases fit TRBD2. The CDR3 is made up of 16 amino acids. Germline assignment: CDR1 SNHLY and CDR2 FYNNEI. V lost 3 bases and J lost 8; bases outside the gene matches: 12. The CDR3 region is CASSEVGSGGIDEQFF. CDR3 sequence (DNA): TGTGCCAGCAGTGAGGTTGGGTCGGGGGGGATCGATGAGCAGTTCTTC.

V gene TRBV10-3 combines with J gene TRBJ1-1; the match to TRBD1 covers 8 bases. From germline, CDR1 is ENHRY and CDR2 SYGVKD. This CDR3 region has 12 residues. The V segment lost 5 bases and the J segment 6 bases; nucleotides outside the gene matches: 2. As DNA, the CDR3 is TGTGCCATCAGTCCACAGGGGGCTGAAGCTTTCTTT. This gives the protein CAISPQGAEAFF.

The chain links TRBV5-5 to TRBJ1-3; no clear D gene. V lost 6 bases and J 1 base, leaving 5 bases between the germline ends. The CDR3 contains 12 residues. Germline V CDR1 and CDR2: SGHKS, YYEKEE (reference sequence). CDR3 sequence reads: CASTLSGNTIYF. DNA of the CDR3: TGTGCCAGCACCCTGTCTGGAAACACCATATATTTT.

This rearrangement joins TRBV7-2 to TRBJ2-5, with 7 positions matching TRBD2. This CDR3 is built from 15 residues. After removal of 3 bases from V and 3 bases from J, the junction contained 7 bases not matched to a gene. The germline CDR1 and CDR2 sequences are SGHTA and FQGNSA. The CDR3 nucleotides read TGTGCCAGCAGCTTCATGGCGGGGGAGGAAGAGACCCAGTACTTC. This sequence encodes CASSFMAGEEETQYF.

V is TRBV30 and J is TRBJ1-1; 8 bases are a match to TRBD1. The CDR3 sequence is 13 residues long. Germline V lookup: CDR1 GTSNPN, CDR2 SVGIG (reference sequence). V dropped 4 bases and J dropped 7; count of bases not matched to a gene: 8. CDR3 DNA: TGTGCCTGGACGCGGACAGGGACCTATGAAGCTTTCTTT. Translated, it gives CAWTRTGTYEAFF.

This clone was found once. The chain combines TRBV5-1 with TRBJ1-2; no clear D. Deletions cut 2 bases from V and 4 bases from J, with 9 bases between. Germline CDR1 is SGHRS and CDR2 is YFSETQ. The length of the CDR3 is 13 residues. This chain's CDR3 is CASSFEFSYGYTF. In DNA form, the CDR3 reads TGCGCCAGCAGCTTTGAGTTCTCCTATGGCTACACCTTC.

The gene calls are TRBV5-1 and TRBJ2-1; TRBD1 matches at 7 bases. Germline assignment: CDR1 SGHRS and CDR2 YFSETQ. V lost 2 bases and J lost 7; bases outside the gene matches: 9. The CDR3 runs to 15 residues. CDR3 protein: CASSFLTGSINEQFF. The CDR3 bases are TGCGCCAGCAGCTTCCTGACAGGGTCAATTAATGAGCAGTTCTTC.

The chain combines TRBV18 with TRBJ2-2; TRBD1 matches at 8 bases. There are 16 residues in the CDR3. Germline loops: CDR1 KGHSH, CDR2 LQKENI. Trimming at V came to 6 bases and at J to 5 bases, leaving 11 bases not matched to a gene. The CDR3 region is CASSRAGGAETGELFF. For the CDR3, the DNA is TGTGCCAGCTCCCGAGCAGGGGGCGCGGAGACCGGGGAGCTGTTTTTT.

The chain employs TRBV18 and TRBJ2-5; tentatively, D is TRBD1 (5 bases). This CDR3 region has 13 residues. Germline lookup yields CDR1 KGHSH and CDR2 LQKENI. With 1 base removed from V and 4 bases from J, the gap between germline ends came to 7 bases. CDR3 coding DNA: TGTGCCAGCTCACCACTCAGGGTAGAGACCCAGTACTTC. It specifies CASSPLRVETQYF.

The chain couples TRBV7-9 to TRBJ2-1; 12 bases map to TRBD2. V lost 4 bases and J lost 0; bases outside the gene matches: 10. The V gene's germline CDR1 is SEHNR and CDR2 FQNEAQ (reference sequence). The CDR3 is 19 residues long. The CDR3 reads CASSSETSGGLLSYNEQFF. DNA of the CDR3: TGTGCCAGCAGCTCAGAGACTAGCGGGGGCCTCCTCTCCTACAATGAGCAGTTCTTC.

The chain has TRBV7-3 and TRBJ2-2, with D possibly being TRBD1 (5 bases). The V end lost 1 base, the J end lost 5 bases, and 14 bases lay between the germline ends. This CDR3 spans 16 amino acids. Germline CDR1 SGHTA, CDR2 FQGTGA. As DNA, the CDR3 is TGTGCCAGCAGCTTAAGGGGCACAACCGGTACCGGGGAGCTGTTTTTT. Amino acid sequence: CASSLRGTTGTGELFF.

The V gene is TRBV13, the J gene TRBJ2-3; 7 nucleotides align to TRBD1. Germline V gene sequence: CDR1 PRHDT, CDR2 FYEKMQ (reference sequence). V lost 0 bases and J lost 4; bases outside the gene matches: 4. This CDR3 spans 15 amino acids. The CDR3 nucleotides are TGTGCCAGCAGCTTAGGATCGACAGGGCCAGATACGCAGTATTTT. This gives the protein CASSLGSTGPDTQYF.